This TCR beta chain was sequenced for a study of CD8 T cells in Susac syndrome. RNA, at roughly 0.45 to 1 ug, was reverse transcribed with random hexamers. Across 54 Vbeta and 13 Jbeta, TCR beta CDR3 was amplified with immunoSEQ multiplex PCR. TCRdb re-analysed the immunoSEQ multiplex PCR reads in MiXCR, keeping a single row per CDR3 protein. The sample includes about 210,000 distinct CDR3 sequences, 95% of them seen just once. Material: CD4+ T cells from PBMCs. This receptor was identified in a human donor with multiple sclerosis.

This CDR3 reads CASRDRGDQPQHF. CDR3 nucleotides: TGTGCCAGCCGGGACAGGGGGGATCAGCCCCAGCATTTT. The chain has TRBV19 and TRBJ1-5; 11 bases map to TRBD1. With V trimmed by 9 bases and J by 5 bases, 3 bases remained unmatched. The CDR3 is 13 amino acids. CDR1 is LNHDA, CDR2 SQIVND, per germline (reference sequence).